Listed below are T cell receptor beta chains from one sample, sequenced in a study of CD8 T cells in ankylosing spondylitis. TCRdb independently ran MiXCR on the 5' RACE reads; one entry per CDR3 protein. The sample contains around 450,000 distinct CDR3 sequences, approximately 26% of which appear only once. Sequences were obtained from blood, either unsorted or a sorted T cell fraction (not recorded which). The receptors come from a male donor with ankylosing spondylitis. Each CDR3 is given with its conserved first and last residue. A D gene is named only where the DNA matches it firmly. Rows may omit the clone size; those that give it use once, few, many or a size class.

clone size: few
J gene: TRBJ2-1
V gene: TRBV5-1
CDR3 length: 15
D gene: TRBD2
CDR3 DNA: TGCGCCAGCAGCAACGGACTAGCGGCGGTCAATGAGCAGTTCTTC
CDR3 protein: CASSNGLAAVNEQFF

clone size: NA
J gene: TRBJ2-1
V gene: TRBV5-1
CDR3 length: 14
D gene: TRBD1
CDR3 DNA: TGCGCCAGCAGGGTCCAGGGGGCGGACAATGAGCAGTTCTTC
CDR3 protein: CASRVQGADNEQFF

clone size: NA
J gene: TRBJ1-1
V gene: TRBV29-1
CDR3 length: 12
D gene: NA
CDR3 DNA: TGCAGCGTTGGGGGGCCAAACACTGAAGCTTTCTTT
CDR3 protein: CSVGGPNTEAFF

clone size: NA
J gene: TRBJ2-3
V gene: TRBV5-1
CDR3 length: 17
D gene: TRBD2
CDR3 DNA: TGCGCCAGCAGCTTGAGCGGACTAGCGGGAAGCACAGATACGCAGTATTTT
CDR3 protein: CASSLSGLAGSTDTQYF

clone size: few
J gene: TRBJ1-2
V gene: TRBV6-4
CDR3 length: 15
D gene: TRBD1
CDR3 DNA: TGTGCCAGCAGTGTATCAGGGGGGGATCGCTATGGCTACACCTTC
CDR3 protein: CASSVSGGDRYGYTF

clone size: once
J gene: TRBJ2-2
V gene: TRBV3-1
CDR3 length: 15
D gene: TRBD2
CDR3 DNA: TGTGCCAGCAGCCAACTAGCGGGAGGCGGGGGGGAGCTGTTTTTT
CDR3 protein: CASSQLAGGGGELFF

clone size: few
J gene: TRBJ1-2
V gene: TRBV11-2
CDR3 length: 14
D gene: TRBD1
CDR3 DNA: TGTGCCAGCAGCACCCTGGGACAGGCCTATGGCTACACCTTC
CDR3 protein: CASSTLGQAYGYTF

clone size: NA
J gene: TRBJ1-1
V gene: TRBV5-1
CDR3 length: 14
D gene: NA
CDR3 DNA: TGCGCCAGCAGCTTGGAGTATGGGGGCACTGAAGCTTTCTTT
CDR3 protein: CASSLEYGGTEAFF

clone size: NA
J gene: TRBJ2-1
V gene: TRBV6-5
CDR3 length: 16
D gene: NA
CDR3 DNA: TGTGCCAGCAGTTCACCCCGGACTGGGGGGTCTTATGAGCAGTTCTTC
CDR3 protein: CASSSPRTGGSYEQFF

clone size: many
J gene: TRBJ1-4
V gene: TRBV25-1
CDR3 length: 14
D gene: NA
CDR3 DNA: TGTGCCAGCAACGGGGCGCCCCCTAATGAAAAACTGTTTTTT
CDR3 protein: CASNGAPPNEKLFF

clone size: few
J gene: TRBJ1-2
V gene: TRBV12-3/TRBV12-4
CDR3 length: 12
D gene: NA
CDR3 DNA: TGTGCCAGCAGTTTCGGCCGCTATGGCTACACCTTC
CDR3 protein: CASSFGRYGYTF

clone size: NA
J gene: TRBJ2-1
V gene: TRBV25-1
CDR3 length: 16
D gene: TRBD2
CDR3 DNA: TGTGCCAGCAGCGTAGCGGGCACGGGGACGGACAATGAGCAGTTCTTC
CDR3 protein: CASSVAGTGTDNEQFF

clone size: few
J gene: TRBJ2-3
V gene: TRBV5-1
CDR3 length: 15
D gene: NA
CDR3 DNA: TGCGCCAGCAGCTCCGAGGGTCCCAGCACAGATACGCAGTATTTT
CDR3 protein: CASSSEGPSTDTQYF

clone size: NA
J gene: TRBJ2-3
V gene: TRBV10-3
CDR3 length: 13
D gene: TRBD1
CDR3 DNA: TGTGCCATCAGGCCAGGGGGACGTGATACGCAGTATTTT
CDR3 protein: CAIRPGGRDTQYF

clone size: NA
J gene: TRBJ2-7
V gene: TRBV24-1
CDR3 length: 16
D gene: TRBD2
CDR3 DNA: TGTGCCACCAGTGACCAACCGGGACTATGGTCCTACGAGCAGTACTTC
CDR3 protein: CATSDQPGLWSYEQYF

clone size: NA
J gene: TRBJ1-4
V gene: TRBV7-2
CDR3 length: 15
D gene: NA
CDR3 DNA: TGTGCCAGCAGCCCGTCAGGGTCAACTAATGAAAAACTGTTTTTT
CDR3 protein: CASSPSGSTNEKLFF

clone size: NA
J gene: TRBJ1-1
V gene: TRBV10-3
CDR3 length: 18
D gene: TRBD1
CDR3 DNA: TGTGCCATCAGTGAGTCGTACGGCTCCGGACAGGGGGCCACTGAAGCTTTCTTT
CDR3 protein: CAISESYGSGQGATEAFF

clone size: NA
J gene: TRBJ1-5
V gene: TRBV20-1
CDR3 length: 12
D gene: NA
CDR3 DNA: TGCAGTGCTAGGGTAGCGACACAGCCCCAGCATTTT
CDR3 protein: CSARVATQPQHF

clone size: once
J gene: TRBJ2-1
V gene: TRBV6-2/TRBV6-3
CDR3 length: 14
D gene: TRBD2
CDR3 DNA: TGTGCCAGCCGGGGGACTAGCGGGAGGTATGAGCAGTTCTTC
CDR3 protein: CASRGTSGRYEQFF

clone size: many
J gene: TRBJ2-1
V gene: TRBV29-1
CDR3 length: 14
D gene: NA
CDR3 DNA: TGCAGCGTTGGGGGAGGGACAGGTTCTAATGAGCAGTTCTTC
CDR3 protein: CSVGGGTGSNEQFF

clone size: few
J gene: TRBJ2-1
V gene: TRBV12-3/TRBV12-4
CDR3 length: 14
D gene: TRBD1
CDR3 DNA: TGTGCCAGCAGGGGACAGACCCTCTACAATGAGCAGTTCTTC
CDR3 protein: CASRGQTLYNEQFF